The 18 T cell receptor beta chains presented below share a single source sample, sequenced in a study of radiotherapy plus CTLA-4 blockade in lung cancer. Sequenced by immunoSEQ multiplex PCR; TCRdb stores in-frame clones only, minus some. The sample yields roughly 110,000 clones, more than 75% seen once. The source was peripheral blood, collected from a patient treated with radiotherapy plus ipilimumab. These receptor sequences come from a human donor with non-small cell lung cancer that progressed on radiotherapy plus ipilimumab. Some clones in this sample may be carry-over from other donors' samples.

The chain recombines TRBV7-6 with TRBJ1-4, with TRBD1 as a possible D gene (6 bases). In germline, CDR1 is SGHVS, CDR2 FNYEAQ. V was clipped by 1 base and J by 4 bases, with 19 bases between them. This CDR3 has 18 residues. The CDR3: CASSLDPGQLRGNEKLFF. CDR3 nucleotide sequence: TGTGCCAGCAGCTTAGATCCCGGACAGTTGCGGGGTAATGAAAAACTGTTTTTT.

The chain recombines TRBV7-9 with TRBJ1-2; tentative D call: TRBD1 (5 bases). Trimming took off 5 bases at V and 10 bases at J, with 14 bases between the two ends. The germline gives CDR1 SEHNR, CDR2 FQNEAQ (reference sequence). The CDR3 runs 12 residues. CDR3 coding DNA: TGTGCCAGCAGCCCCCCGCAGGGTTTCTACACCTTC. Protein product: CASSPPQGFYTF.

Here the CDR3 DNA reads TGCGCCAGCAGCTTGTGGGGGGATCAGCCCCAGCATTTT. It translates to CASSLWGDQPQHF. The rearrangement links TRBV5-1 to TRBJ1-5, with a tentative D call TRBD1 (5 bases). Germline CDR1 is SGHRS and CDR2 is YFSETQ. V was trimmed by 1 base and J by 5 bases, leaving 7 bases between them. The CDR3 covers 13 residues.

The chain is built from TRBV19 and TRBJ1-2, with TRBD1 identical over 8 bases. V dropped 2 bases and J dropped 3; count of bases not matched to a gene: 11. Germline V gives CDR1 LNHDA, CDR2 SQIVND (reference sequence). The CDR3 has 17 residues. The CDR3 here is CASSIMAGGSSYYGYTF. CDR3 nucleotides: TGTGCCAGTAGTATAATGGCAGGGGGCTCATCTTACTATGGCTACACCTTC.

The chain is built from TRBV4-2 and TRBJ1-4, with D possibly matching TRBD1 (6 bases). Trimming shortened V by 3 bases and J by 4 bases, and 12 bases separated the two germline ends. Germline loops: CDR1 LGHNA, CDR2 YNFKEQ. The CDR3 totals 15 residues. The CDR3 here is CASSQGGRSNEKLFF. Written as DNA, the CDR3 is TGTGCCAGCAGCCAGGGGGGCAGGAGTAATGAAAAACTGTTTTTT.

This CDR3 reads CASSLGGTIYEQYF. In nucleotides, the CDR3 is TGTGCCAGCAGCTTAGGGGGGACTATTTACGAGCAGTACTTC. The J gene is TRBJ2-7, the V gene TRBV7-6, with 7 bases aligning to TRBD2. The V gene's germline CDR1 is SGHVS and CDR2 FNYEAQ. CDR3 length equals 14 residues. V trimming: 1 base; J trimming: 4 bases; junction bases outside the gene matches: 4.

This chain links TRBV18 with TRBJ1-2; TRBD1 matches at 8 bases. This CDR3 comprises 15 residues. The trim removed 3 bases at V and 6 bases at J, leaving 9 bases unmatched. The germline V gene has CDR1 KGHSH and CDR2 LQKENI. DNA of the CDR3: TGTGCCAGCTCACCCAGACTACAGGGGGGGAATGGCTACACCTTC. Translation gives CASSPRLQGGNGYTF.

The chain couples TRBV19 to TRBJ2-1; D may be TRBD2 (6 bases). Trimming cost V 2 bases and J 9 bases, with 11 bases left between them. The length of the CDR3 is 13 residues. Germline CDR1 and CDR2: LNHDA and SQIVND (reference sequence). The CDR3 sequence: CASSIRLEGEQFF. CDR3 DNA sequence: TGTGCCAGTAGTATACGGCTGGAGGGTGAGCAGTTCTTC.

The rearrangement joins TRBV11-3 to TRBJ2-7; 10 nucleotides match TRBD1. J was trimmed by 5 bases and V by 5 bases; bases with no gene match: 9. This CDR3 contains 15 residues. CDR1 and CDR2 from the germline V gene are SGHNT and YENEEA. The CDR3 DNA is TGTGCCAGCAGCCCGGGGACAGGGGAAACGAACGAGCAGTACTTC. It specifies CASSPGTGETNEQYF.

This rearrangement joins TRBV13 to TRBJ2-7; 10 bases fit TRBD1. This CDR3 contains 15 residues. Trimming at V came to 5 bases and at J to 0 bases, leaving 4 bases not matched to a gene. Germline CDR1 is PRHDT and CDR2 is FYEKMQ (reference sequence). This CDR3 is CASSKTGGVSYEQYF. The CDR3 DNA reads as TGTGCCAGCAGCAAGACAGGGGGCGTCTCCTACGAGCAGTACTTC.

This chain connects TRBV7-8 to TRBJ2-1, with a tentative D call TRBD1 (6 bases). Trimming cost V 4 bases and J 5 bases, with 15 bases left between them. The V gene's germline CDR1 is SGHVS and CDR2 FQNEAQ. This CDR3 comprises 15 residues. CDR3 in amino acids: CASSSLQGRHNEQFF. The CDR3 nucleotides are TGTGCCAGCAGCTCTCTACAGGGAAGGCACAATGAGCAGTTCTTC.

This clone was seen just once. The CDR3 sequence: CASSYSRNSPLHF. The CDR3 nucleotides are TGTGCCAGCAGTTACTCTCGTAATTCACCCCTCCACTTT. This chain links TRBV6-5 with TRBJ1-6; D is ambiguous. V was cut by 0 bases and J by 6 bases, with 3 bases left in between. CDR3 length: 13 amino acids. Per the germline V gene, CDR1 is MNHEY and CDR2 is SVGAGI.

The CDR3 reads CASTGGVAYNSPLHF. The DNA for the CDR3 is TGTGCCAGCACCGGGGGGGTGGCCTATAATTCACCCCTCCACTTT. The V gene is TRBV2, the J gene TRBJ1-6; tentative D call: TRBD1 (5 bases). Trimming removed 7 bases at V and 2 bases at J, with 12 bases between. There are 15 residues in the CDR3. From germline, CDR1 is SNHLY and CDR2 FYNNEI.

The V gene is TRBV5-4, the J gene TRBJ1-5; possibly TRBD1 for D (5 bases). The CDR3 runs 12 residues. Germline V gene lookup returns CDR1 SGHNT and CDR2 YYREEE (reference sequence). Trimming removed 4 bases at V and 7 bases at J, with 9 bases between. The CDR3 nucleotides are TGTGCCAGCAGCGTAGACAGCCAGCCCCAGCATTTT. It yields the protein CASSVDSQPQHF.

V is TRBV28 and J is TRBJ2-3, with D perhaps TRBD2 (5 bases). V gave up 1 base and J gave up 4 bases, with 12 bases separating them. The CDR3 contains 15 residues. Germline loops: CDR1 MDHEN, CDR2 SYDVKM. CDR3 sequence: CASSLSETGADTQYF. In nucleotides, the CDR3 is TGTGCCAGCAGTTTATCGGAGACCGGGGCAGATACGCAGTATTTT.

J is TRBJ1-2 and V is TRBV5-8, with D tentatively TRBD1 (5 bases). The CDR3 totals 14 residues. V lost 2 bases to trimming and J lost 8 bases, with 16 bases between them. Germline CDR1 is SGHTS and CDR2 is YDEGEE. The CDR3 DNA reads TGTGCCAGCAGCTTCCGGACACGAACGGGGGGCTACACCTTC. Translating it yields CASSFRTRTGGYTF.

This rearrangement joins TRBV5-4 to TRBJ2-5, with 7 bases identical to TRBD1. Germline assignment: CDR1 SGHNT and CDR2 YYREEE (reference sequence). The CDR3 is 14 residues long. Trimming at V came to 4 bases and at J to 2 bases, leaving 5 bases not matched to a gene. The DNA of the CDR3 is TGTGCCAGCAGCCCAGGACAGGAGCAAGAGACCCAGTACTTC. Protein: CASSPGQEQETQYF.

The chain links TRBV6-5 to TRBJ1-1; D unresolved. The V and J ends lost 2 bases and 0 bases respectively, with 4 bases between them. CDR1 and CDR2 (germline): MNHEY, SVGAGI. The CDR3 contains 13 residues. The CDR3 protein is CASSYAVNTEAFF. DNA for the CDR3: TGTGCCAGCAGTTACGCGGTGAACACTGAAGCTTTCTTT.